The next 25 T cell receptor beta chains were all read from a single sample in a study of response to subunit inactivated influenza vaccine. One entry per CDR3 protein results from TCRdb running MiXCR on the RT-PCR reads. The sample comprises approximately 700,000 distinct CDR3 sequences, roughly 13% of which are singletons, and 5.5% to 7% rests with the top ten. The specimen comprised PBMCs from blood, sampled 14 to 15 days before vaccination. The origin of the receptors is a man aged 45 to 65 who received an inactivated influenza vaccine.

This clonotype turned up a few times. The chain combines TRBV6-2 or TRBV6-3 with TRBJ2-2, with 7 nucleotides matching TRBD2. Germline V lookup: CDR1 MNHEY, CDR2 SVGEGT. There are 16 residues in the CDR3. Trimming at V came to 2 bases and at J to 0 bases, leaving 3 bases not matched to a gene. This chain's CDR3 is CASSYSLAANTGELFF. The DNA of the CDR3 is TGTGCCAGCAGTTACAGCCTAGCGGCGAACACCGGGGAGCTGTTTTTT.

The rearrangement uses TRBV30 and TRBJ2-1, with 8 bases matching TRBD2. From germline, CDR1 is GTSNPN and CDR2 SVGIG (reference sequence). CDR3 length equals 14 residues. The ends lost 3 bases at V and 6 bases at J; junction bases unmatched: 7. CDR3 nucleotide sequence: TGTGCCTGGAGGGGGGGTCTAGCGGGCAATGAGCAGTTCTTC. This sequence encodes CAWRGGLAGNEQFF.

This clonotype was detected only a few times. The chain uses TRBV7-2 and TRBJ1-6; D call uncertain. Trimming stripped 3 bases from V and 1 base from J, with 4 bases between. The CDR3 is made up of 14 amino acids. CDR1 and CDR2 from the germline V gene are SGHTA and FQGNSA. The CDR3 DNA follows: TGTGCCAGCAGCTTCCAGTCCTATAATTCACCCCTCCACTTT. Its protein product is CASSFQSYNSPLHF.

The chain combines TRBV7-6 with TRBJ2-3, with TRBD2 matching over 9 bases. CDR3 length: 18 amino acids. The ends lost 2 bases at V and 4 bases at J; junction bases unmatched: 13. Germline CDR1 is SGHVS and CDR2 is FNYEAQ. CDR3 bases: TGTGCCAGCAGCTTAATGATATCCTCGCGGGAGGGATCAGATACGCAGTATTTT. Its translation is CASSLMISSREGSDTQYF. The full variable domain, with the rest looked up from reference TRBV7-6 and TRBJ2-3, is GAGVSQSPRYKVTKRGQDVALRCDPISGHVSLYWYRQALGQGPEFLTYFNYEAQQDKSGLPNDRFSAERPEGSISTLTIQRTEQRDSAMYRCASSLMISSREGSDTQYFGPGTRLTVL.

This clonotype was picked up a small number of times. This chain uses TRBV3-1 with TRBJ2-3; D perhaps matches TRBD2 (5 bases). The CDR3 is 16 amino acids. Germline V CDR1 and CDR2: LGHDT, YNNKEL (reference sequence). Deletions cut 0 bases from V and 5 bases from J, with 15 bases between. The CDR3 here is CASSQDEGRLLDTQYF. In DNA form, the CDR3 reads TGTGCCAGCAGCCAAGATGAGGGCCGGCTCCTAGATACGCAGTATTTT.

This clonotype was detected a few times. The chain employs TRBV20-1 and TRBJ1-5; TRBD1 agrees at 8 bases. After removal of 3 bases from V and 2 bases from J, the junction contained 3 bases not matched to a gene. The CDR3 has 14 amino acids. Germline V lookup: CDR1 DFQATT, CDR2 SNEGSKA (reference sequence). The DNA for the CDR3 is TGCAGTGCTAGGCAGGGGGCGGGCAATCAGCCCCAGCATTTT. It translates to CSARQGAGNQPQHF.

This clonotype showed up just a few times. The V call is TRBV4-2, the J call TRBJ2-1; 10 bases match TRBD2. The CDR3 runs to 18 residues. V dropped 0 bases and J dropped 2; count of bases not matched to a gene: 7. Germline values: CDR1 LGHNA, CDR2 YNFKEQ. CDR3 in DNA: TGTGCCAGCAGCCAAGAGGTTAGCGGGGGGACCCCCTACAATGAGCAGTTCTTC. Its translation is CASSQEVSGGTPYNEQFF.

The chain uses TRBV29-1 and TRBJ1-2, with a weak D call TRBD1 (5 bases). V lost 3 bases, J lost 8 bases, and 16 bases lay in between. This CDR3 spans 13 amino acids. The germline gives CDR1 SQVTM, CDR2 ANQGSEA. CDR3 DNA sequence: TGCAGCGTTGATATTACAGGAGGGATGGGCTACACCTTC. Its translation: CSVDITGGMGYTF.

This clonotype was detected a few times. V usage is TRBV2 and J usage is TRBJ2-2, with a weak D call TRBD2 (6 bases). V lost 7 bases to trimming and J lost 4 bases, with 13 bases between them. Germline V lookup: CDR1 SNHLY, CDR2 FYNNEI. The CDR3 length is 14 residues. CDR3: CASIGGPGTGELFF. CDR3 sequence (DNA): TGTGCCAGCATCGGAGGGCCCGGCACCGGGGAGCTGTTTTTT.

The chain recombines TRBV19 with TRBJ2-1; TRBD2 aligns across 9 bases. The CDR3 spans 15 residues. The ends lost 5 bases at V and 10 bases at J; junction bases unmatched: 12. Germline V gives CDR1 LNHDA, CDR2 SQIVND (reference sequence). The CDR3 coding sequence is TGTGCCAGTAGTGCACCGGGACTAGCTTCCCGGGAGCAGTTCTTC. Its protein is CASSAPGLASREQFF.

V usage is TRBV4-3 and J usage is TRBJ2-4; D might be TRBD1 or TRBD2, each matching 7 bases. Trimming left V 0 bases short and J 7 bases short, with 19 bases between. From germline, CDR1 is LGHNA and CDR2 YSLEER. The CDR3 covers 17 residues. DNA for the CDR3: TGCGCCAGCAGCCAAGATCTGCTCAGGGGGGGTGGGAACATTCAGTACTTC. Translated, it gives CASSQDLLRGGGNIQYF.

The chain uses TRBV10-2 and TRBJ2-2; the D gene is possibly TRBD2 (5 bases). Germline CDR1 is WSHSY and CDR2 is SAAADI. This CDR3 contains 13 residues. Trimming pared 5 bases from V and 7 bases from J, leaving 11 bases between. The CDR3 sequence: CASSSGLHGELFF. The CDR3 nucleotides are TGCGCCAGCAGTAGTGGACTCCACGGGGAGCTGTTTTTT.

In this sample, this clonotype turned up a few times. This chain uses TRBV12-3 or TRBV12-4 with TRBJ2-7; TRBD1 agrees at 7 bases. The CDR3 is 14 residues long. Trimming cost V 6 bases and J 3 bases; bases outside gene matches: 8. The CDR3 protein is CASSRQGWDYEQYF. As DNA, the CDR3 is TGTGCCAGCAGCCGACAGGGCTGGGACTACGAGCAGTACTTC.

This clonotype occurred a few times. The V call is TRBV28, the J call TRBJ1-6; weak D call: TRBD1 (6 bases). CDR1 is MDHEN and CDR2 is SYDVKM in the germline V gene. V was cut by 6 bases and J by 14 bases, with 26 bases left in between. The CDR3 is 16 amino acids. Here the CDR3 DNA reads TGTGCCAGCAGCGGACCGTGGACAAACGGAAGGGGGTCCCTCCACTTT. It is translated as CASSGPWTNGRGSLHF.

V usage is TRBV6-2 or TRBV6-3 and J usage is TRBJ2-3, with D possibly TRBD2 on 5 matching bases. Germline V gene data show CDR1 as MNHEY and CDR2 as SVGEGT. Trimming took off 10 bases at V and 3 bases at J, with 11 bases between the two ends. CDR3 length: 12 residues. For the CDR3, the DNA is TGTGCCACGGCGGGCCAAACAGATACGCAGTATTTT. It encodes CATAGQTDTQYF.

This clonotype was found a few times. The rearrangement uses TRBV20-1 and TRBJ2-2, with a possible D match to TRBD1 (6 bases). Trimming cost V 6 bases and J 4 bases, with 15 bases left between them. Germline CDR1 and CDR2: DFQATT and SNEGSKA (reference sequence). The CDR3 length is 14 residues. The DNA for the CDR3 is TGCAGTGCCAGGCAGGGGAGCCCCACCGGGGAGCTGTTTTTT. Its protein product is CSARQGSPTGELFF.

The chain carries TRBV3-1 and TRBJ2-6, with D possibly TRBD1 on 5 matching bases. CDR1 and CDR2 from the germline V gene are LGHDT and YNNKEL (reference sequence). The V and J ends lost 4 bases and 0 bases respectively, with 16 bases between them. The CDR3 consists of 18 residues. DNA for the CDR3: TGTGCCAGCAGCCGCCGCAGGGCCACGGGCTCTGGGGCCAACGTCCTGACTTTC. Its translation: CASSRRRATGSGANVLTF.

This clonotype was counted only a few times. The rearrangement uses TRBV20-1 and TRBJ2-7; D uncertain. CDR3 size: 12 residues. The germline V gene encodes CDR1 DFQATT and CDR2 SNEGSKA (reference sequence). V was shortened by 0 bases and J by 5 bases, with 8 bases between the two germline ends. The CDR3, as DNA: TGCAGTGCTAGAGATAGGGTTGACGAGCAGTACTTC. Its translation is CSARDRVDEQYF.

This clonotype was seen a few times. The chain's CDR3 is CASSQGTASSGNTIYF. CDR3 in DNA: TGTGCCAGCAGCCAGGGGACAGCGAGCTCTGGAAACACCATATATTTT. The chain is built from TRBV4-2 and TRBJ1-3; TRBD1 agrees at 7 bases. CDR1 is LGHNA, CDR2 YNFKEQ, per germline. The V gene end was trimmed by 3 bases and the J gene end by 0 bases; junction bases not matched to a gene: 5. This CDR3 has 16 amino acids.

The chain employs TRBV2 and TRBJ2-7; 10 bases match TRBD2. The CDR3 is 16 residues long. The V and J ends lost 2 bases and 2 bases, in that order; junction bases with no gene match: 6. Germline V gene data show CDR1 as SNHLY and CDR2 as FYNNEI. CDR3 sequence reads: CASSESSGRTTYEQYF. The CDR3 DNA follows: TGTGCCAGCAGTGAAAGTAGCGGGAGGACAACCTACGAGCAGTACTTC. The variable domain in full, with the rest retrieved from reference TRBV2 and TRBJ2-7, is EPEVTQTPSHQVTQMGQEVILRCVPISNHLYFYWYRQILGQKVEFLVSFYNNEISEKSEIFDDQFSVERPDGSNFTLKIRSTKLEDSAMYFCASSESSGRTTYEQYFGPGTRLTVT.

This clonotype has a handful of counts. The chain recombines TRBV20-1 with TRBJ2-1; D may be TRBD1 or TRBD2 (6 bases each). CDR1 and CDR2 from the germline V gene are DFQATT and SNEGSKA (reference sequence). This CDR3 contains 12 residues. With 7 bases removed from V and 4 bases from J, the gap between germline ends came to 11 bases. The chain's CDR3 is CSVRGEYNEQFF. The CDR3 region has the DNA TGCAGTGTTAGGGGGGAGTACAATGAGCAGTTCTTC.

The chain employs TRBV5-1 and TRBJ2-1, with 9 bases matching TRBD1. The length of the CDR3 is 14 residues. The germline CDR1 and CDR2 sequences are SGHRS and YFSETQ. Trimming took 6 bases from V and 6 from J; bases not matched to a gene: 7. The CDR3 protein is CASTPGQGRNEQFF. As DNA, the CDR3 is TGCGCCAGCACCCCGGGACAGGGTCGCAATGAGCAGTTCTTC.

The chain joins TRBV7-9 to TRBJ2-1, with D maybe TRBD2 (5 bases). Germline assignment: CDR1 SEHNR and CDR2 FQNEAQ (reference sequence). The CDR3 covers 12 residues. Deletions cut 7 bases from V and 10 bases from J, with 14 bases between. CDR3 protein: CASTPELGEQFF. CDR3 sequence (DNA): TGTGCCAGCACCCCAGAACTAGGGGAGCAGTTCTTC. The full variable domain, completed using reference TRBV7-9 and TRBJ2-1, is DTGVSQNPRHKITKRGQNVTFRCDPISEHNRLYWYRQTLGQGPEFLTYFQNEAQLEKSRLLSDRFSAERPKGSFSTLEIQRTEQGDSAMYLCASTPELGEQFFGPGTRLTVL.

This clonotype occurred a few times. The V gene is TRBV7-3, the J gene TRBJ1-2; D is unclear. Trimming took 5 bases from V and 0 from J, leaving 13 bases between them. CDR1 SGHTA and CDR2 FQGTGA come from the germline V gene. This CDR3 has 15 amino acids. The chain's CDR3 is CASSPTGVANYGYTF. CDR3 nucleotide sequence: TGTGCCAGCAGCCCCACCGGTGTAGCTAACTATGGCTACACCTTC.

The V gene is TRBV4-3, the J gene TRBJ2-3; D unclear. The ends were cut back, 8 bases at V and 0 bases at J, with 9 bases in the middle. The CDR3 covers 13 residues. Germline lookup yields CDR1 LGHNA and CDR2 YSLEER. Here the CDR3 reads CASLSSSTDTQYF. Written as DNA, the CDR3 is TGCGCCAGCCTCAGCTCCAGCACAGATACGCAGTATTTT.